This entry concerns a single T cell receptor (beta chain). In the original workflow: Quantification of nucleated cells was approximated via reference gene primer amplification. Method: immunoSEQ multiplex PCR; TCRdb's copy keeps in-frame clones and lacks some. D and trimming come from the DNA, and the V and J calls and clone size come from that table. The repertoire has tens of thousands of clones, roughly 86% of them found once; the top ten carry 8.2%. This entry belongs to a study of blood T cell repertoires in COVID-19. Study-wide context: Acute-phase and convalescent COVID-19 samples originated in the United States, Italy and Spain. PBMCs, B-cell-depleted T cells, or T cells provided the cDNA or gDNA that made up the material.

From germline, CDR1 is MNHEY and CDR2 SMNVEV (reference sequence). The CDR3 is 13 residues long. V was clipped by 6 bases and J by 3 bases, with 12 bases between them. This chain joins TRBV27 and TRBJ2-7; tentatively, D is TRBD1 (6 bases). This sequence originates from a woman older than 75 with acute or convalescent COVID-19. The sequencing input was peripheral blood. The CDR3 bases are TGTGCCAGCAGCTGGAGCAGGGGCTACGAGCAGTACTTC. This gives the protein CASSWSRGYEQYF.